The 11 T cell receptor beta chains presented below share a single source sample, sequenced in a study of control samples from healthy donors and cancer patients. This table comes from immunoSEQ multiplex PCR, and its TCRdb copy is limited to in-frame clones, with some not included. This table holds approximately 26,000 clones, approximately 90% found once. Specimen: PBMCs. These receptors originate from a man in his forties or fifties with lung cancer.

The rearrangement uses TRBV2 and TRBJ2-1; D uncertain. Germline CDR1 reads SNHLY; CDR2 reads FYNNEI. CDR3 size: 12 residues. CDR3 sequence reads: CVQPRGVNEQFF. CDR3 coding DNA: TGTGTTCAGCCCCGTGGTGTCAATGAGCAGTTCTTC.

The J gene is TRBJ2-1, the V gene TRBV6-5; 8 bases match TRBD1. J lost 4 bases, V lost 4 bases, and 9 bases had no gene match. Germline V gene sequence: CDR1 MNHEY, CDR2 SVGAGI. This CDR3 spans 16 amino acids. The CDR3 sequence: CASSFSGQGAYNEQFF. In DNA form, the CDR3 reads TGTGCCAGCAGTTTTAGTGGGCAGGGGGCTTACAATGAGCAGTTCTTC.

The V gene is TRBV2, the J gene TRBJ1-2; maybe TRBD1 (5 bases). Germline CDR1 is SNHLY and CDR2 is FYNNEI. V lost 0 bases and J lost 3, with 11 bases in between. There are 15 residues in the CDR3. DNA of the CDR3: TGTGCCAGCAGTGAAGCTAGAGACAGTTACTATGGCTACACCTTC. It yields the protein CASSEARDSYYGYTF.

The rearrangement uses TRBV7-9 and TRBJ2-7, with D hard to call. The CDR3 runs to 14 residues. Trimming left V 0 bases short and J 3 bases short, with 9 bases between. From germline, CDR1 is SEHNR and CDR2 FQNEAQ (reference sequence). The CDR3 here is CASSLAGAIYEQYF. The CDR3 bases are TGTGCCAGCAGCTTAGCAGGCGCAATCTACGAGCAGTACTTC.

The chain employs TRBV24-1 and TRBJ2-1; 11 bases are a match to TRBD1. J gave up 9 bases and V 7 bases, and 7 bases lay outside the gene matches. This CDR3 spans 14 amino acids. From germline, CDR1 is KGHDR and CDR2 SFDVKD. The CDR3 sequence: CATRGTGGTGEQFF. CDR3 coding DNA: TGTGCCACCAGAGGGACAGGGGGGACTGGTGAGCAGTTCTTC.

This clone was detected once. V and J are TRBV7-9 and TRBJ1-1; D not certain. The length of the CDR3 is 12 residues. Deletions cut 2 bases from V and 6 bases from J, with 7 bases between. Germline CDR1 is SEHNR and CDR2 is FQNEAQ (reference sequence). The DNA of the CDR3 is TGTGCCAGCAGCTTATCGAGGCCTGAAGCTTTCTTT. Amino acids: CASSLSRPEAFF. Drawing the rest from reference TRBV7-9 and TRBJ1-1, the complete variable domain is DTGVSQNPRHKITKRGQNVTFRCDPISEHNRLYWYRQTLGQGPEFLTYFQNEAQLEKSRLLSDRFSAERPKGSFSTLEIQRTEQGDSAMYLCASSLSRPEAFFGQGTRLTVV.

The V call is TRBV14, the J call TRBJ2-7; tentative D call: TRBD2 (5 bases). This CDR3 region has 14 residues. Trimming cost V 1 base and J 5 bases, with 12 bases left between them. Germline V gene lookup returns CDR1 SGHDN and CDR2 FVKESK. In DNA, the CDR3 is TGTGCCAGCAGCCAAGTGTCTTTCGGGAACGAGCAGTACTTC. It yields the protein CASSQVSFGNEQYF.

The V call is TRBV4-1, the J call TRBJ1-2; TRBD1 matches at 11 bases. Germline CDR1 MGHRA, CDR2 YSYEKL. The CDR3 is made up of 16 amino acids. The V gene end was trimmed by 1 base and the J gene end by 8 bases; junction bases not matched to a gene: 9. The DNA for the CDR3 is TGCGCCAGCAGCCAAGCCGGGACAGGGGGATCTCCCGGCTACACCTTC. This translates into CASSQAGTGGSPGYTF.

This chain connects TRBV11-2 to TRBJ1-5; D gene ambiguous. Germline CDR1 SGHAT, CDR2 FQNNGV. Trimming cost V 5 bases and J 0 bases, with 14 bases left between them. The CDR3 is 16 residues long. CDR3 region: CASSLAWGFSNQPQHF. In DNA form, the CDR3 reads TGTGCCAGCAGCCTCGCTTGGGGATTTAGCAATCAGCCCCAGCATTTT.

The chain joins TRBV19 to TRBJ2-3; TRBD2 aligns across 7 bases. Germline V gene data show CDR1 as LNHDA and CDR2 as SQIVND (reference sequence). V dropped 4 bases and J dropped 2; count of bases not matched to a gene: 3. CDR3 size: 14 residues. The CDR3 DNA is TGTGCCAGTAGTACGGGACTACTCACAGATACGCAGTATTTT. It codes for CASSTGLLTDTQYF.

This chain uses TRBV30 with TRBJ2-7; TRBD1 matches 7 bases. CDR1 and CDR2 from the germline V gene are GTSNPN and SVGIG (reference sequence). This CDR3 is 14 amino acids long. The junction had 4 bases not matched to a gene; V was cut back by 1 base and J by 1 base. The chain's CDR3 is CAWSGRTGSYEQYF. The CDR3 bases are TGTGCCTGGAGTGGGAGGACAGGATCCTACGAGCAGTACTTC.